Listed below are T cell receptor beta chains from one sample, sequenced in a study of blood T cell repertoires in COVID-19. TCRdb's table, derived via immunoSEQ multiplex PCR, lists solely in-frame clones and lacks some. The data show a few hundred thousand clones, approximately 89% seen once. Specimen: peripheral blood. The receptor source for this set is a woman aged 55-75 years with COVID-19, enrolled during active disease. The CDR3 runs from the conserved cysteine through the conserved F or W. Each record gives: J gene, clone size, V gene, D gene, CDR3 DNA, CDR3 protein. A D gene is named only where the DNA matches it firmly. Size is stated for part of the rows, as once, few or many counts, or as a class when the clone is expanded.

J gene: TRBJ1-2; clone size: NA; V gene: TRBV25-1; D gene: TRBD1; CDR3 DNA: TGTGCCAGCAGTGGTAGAGGGGGCGCGAACTATGGCTACACCTTC; CDR3 protein: CASSGRGGANYGYTF
J gene: TRBJ1-5; clone size: NA; V gene: TRBV2; D gene: NA; CDR3 DNA: TGTGCCAGCAATCCGGACAGTAGCAATCAGCCCCAGCATTTT; CDR3 protein: CASNPDSSNQPQHF
J gene: TRBJ1-1; clone size: once; V gene: TRBV2; D gene: TRBD1; CDR3 DNA: TGTGCCAGCAGTGTCATGGGAGTAGCCGGACAGGGTGACACTGAAGCTTTCTTT; CDR3 protein: CASSVMGVAGQGDTEAFF
J gene: TRBJ1-1; clone size: NA; V gene: TRBV7-8; D gene: TRBD1; CDR3 DNA: TGTGCCAGCAGCTTAGTAACAGGGGGTTACACTGAAGCTTTCTTT; CDR3 protein: CASSLVTGGYTEAFF
J gene: TRBJ1-2; clone size: few; V gene: TRBV5-1; D gene: NA; CDR3 DNA: TGCGCCAGCAGCTCCGGGAGGGGGGGCGGCTATGGCTACACCTTC; CDR3 protein: CASSSGRGGGYGYTF
J gene: TRBJ2-1; clone size: NA; V gene: TRBV2; D gene: NA; CDR3 DNA: TGTGCCAGCAGTGAACCGACAGGCTCCTACAATGAGCAGTTCTTC; CDR3 protein: CASSEPTGSYNEQFF
J gene: TRBJ2-1; clone size: few; V gene: TRBV6-5; D gene: TRBD1; CDR3 DNA: TGTGCCAGCAGACCCCGACAGGGGGCGGTTGGTGAGCAGTTCTTC; CDR3 protein: CASRPRQGAVGEQFF
J gene: TRBJ1-3; clone size: NA; V gene: TRBV27; D gene: NA; CDR3 DNA: TGTGCCAGCAGTCCCACCCGGAGGGACTTCATATATTTT; CDR3 protein: CASSPTRRDFIYF
J gene: TRBJ1-2; clone size: NA; V gene: TRBV5-1; D gene: TRBD1; CDR3 DNA: TGCGCCAGCAGCAAGGGACAGGGGGTTGGATCTGGCTACACCTTC; CDR3 protein: CASSKGQGVGSGYTF
J gene: TRBJ1-1; clone size: NA; V gene: TRBV7-9; D gene: NA; CDR3 DNA: TGTGCCAGCAGCTTAATGGGGCAGGGAGGCAGTGAAGCTTTCTTT; CDR3 protein: CASSLMGQGGSEAFF
J gene: TRBJ2-7; clone size: NA; V gene: TRBV19; D gene: TRBD2; CDR3 DNA: TGTGCCAGTAAGGCTAGCGGGAGCTCCTACGAGCAGTACTTC; CDR3 protein: CASKASGSSYEQYF
J gene: TRBJ1-1; clone size: few; V gene: TRBV28; D gene: TRBD1; CDR3 DNA: TGTGCCAGCAGCGGACAGGGGGCGGGGATGAACACTGAAGCTTTCTTT; CDR3 protein: CASSGQGAGMNTEAFF
J gene: TRBJ2-3; clone size: NA; V gene: TRBV18; D gene: TRBD2; CDR3 DNA: TGTGCCAGCTCACGGACTAGCGGGGCAGATACGCAGTATTTT; CDR3 protein: CASSRTSGADTQYF
J gene: TRBJ1-2; clone size: NA; V gene: TRBV10-3; D gene: NA; CDR3 DNA: TGTGCCATCAGTGAGTCACAGGGAATCGGCTATGGCTACACCTTC; CDR3 protein: CAISESQGIGYGYTF
J gene: TRBJ1-1; clone size: NA; V gene: TRBV6-5; D gene: NA; CDR3 DNA: TGTGCCAGCAGCCGGTGGAGCGGTGAAGCTTTCTTT; CDR3 protein: CASSRWSGEAFF
J gene: TRBJ1-1; clone size: NA; V gene: TRBV19; D gene: NA; CDR3 DNA: TGTGCCAGTAGTATTTCAGGGGACACTGAAGCTTTCTTT; CDR3 protein: CASSISGDTEAFF
J gene: TRBJ1-1; clone size: NA; V gene: TRBV12-3/TRBV12-4; D gene: TRBD1; CDR3 DNA: TGTGCCACCTACAGGGGGCCGAACACTGAAGCTTTCTTT; CDR3 protein: CATYRGPNTEAFF
J gene: TRBJ2-3; clone size: NA; V gene: TRBV2; D gene: TRBD2; CDR3 DNA: TGTGCCAGCAGTGTTAGCGGGGGGTACACAGATACGCAGTATTTT; CDR3 protein: CASSVSGGYTDTQYF
J gene: TRBJ2-5; clone size: few; V gene: TRBV4-2; D gene: NA; CDR3 DNA: TGTGCCAGCAGCCCTAAAGGGGGGGAGCAAGAGACCCAGTACTTC; CDR3 protein: CASSPKGGEQETQYF
J gene: TRBJ1-2; clone size: NA; V gene: TRBV18; D gene: TRBD1; CDR3 DNA: TGTGCCAGCTCACCTACAGGGGACTATGGCTACACCTTC; CDR3 protein: CASSPTGDYGYTF
J gene: TRBJ2-3; clone size: NA; V gene: TRBV9; D gene: TRBD1; CDR3 DNA: TGTGCCAGCAGCGTCTACGCCGGGACAGGGGGCTACACAGATACGCAGTATTTT; CDR3 protein: CASSVYAGTGGYTDTQYF
J gene: TRBJ2-5; clone size: NA; V gene: TRBV6-4; D gene: NA; CDR3 DNA: TGTGCCAGCAGTGTCCCAGGGGGGGAGACCCAGTACTTC; CDR3 protein: CASSVPGGETQYF
J gene: TRBJ1-6; clone size: NA; V gene: TRBV6-4; D gene: NA; CDR3 DNA: TGTGCCAGCAGTGACCACAAGATCCCGAATTCACCCCTCCACTTT; CDR3 protein: CASSDHKIPNSPLHF
J gene: TRBJ2-6; clone size: NA; V gene: TRBV9; D gene: NA; CDR3 DNA: TGTGCCAGCAGCCCAAGAGCAGGGGATGGGTTCTCTGGGGCCAACGTCCTGACTTTC; CDR3 protein: CASSPRAGDGFSGANVLTF
J gene: TRBJ2-3; clone size: NA; V gene: TRBV5-4; D gene: TRBD2; CDR3 DNA: TGTGCCAGCAGCTTGGATTTTCAGTCTAGCGGAACCACAGATACGCAGTATTTT; CDR3 protein: CASSLDFQSSGTTDTQYF
J gene: TRBJ1-4; clone size: few; V gene: TRBV19; D gene: NA; CDR3 DNA: TGTGCCAGTAGCCTCGGACTAAACCTGGGGAGTGAAAAACTGTTTTTT; CDR3 protein: CASSLGLNLGSEKLFF
J gene: TRBJ1-3; clone size: NA; V gene: TRBV19; D gene: TRBD1; CDR3 DNA: TGTGCCAGTAGTGGGCCCGGACAGGGGGCTGGAAACACCATATATTTT; CDR3 protein: CASSGPGQGAGNTIYF
J gene: TRBJ2-2; clone size: NA; V gene: TRBV7-6; D gene: NA; CDR3 DNA: TGTGCCAGCAGCTCACAGGCCACGAACACCGGGGAGCTGTTTTTT; CDR3 protein: CASSSQATNTGELFF
J gene: TRBJ2-7; clone size: NA; V gene: TRBV12-3/TRBV12-4; D gene: NA; CDR3 DNA: TGTGCCAGCAGTAGGGCGGGTTCCCGCGGGCAGTACTTC; CDR3 protein: CASSRAGSRGQYF
J gene: TRBJ2-7; clone size: NA; V gene: TRBV11-2; D gene: TRBD2; CDR3 DNA: TGTGCCAGCAGCACGAGCGGGGGCAACTACGAGCAGTACTTC; CDR3 protein: CASSTSGGNYEQYF